This TCR beta chain derives from a study of shared clonotypes between healthy human individuals. Positive CCR7 selection of CD45RO-negative cells yielded the naive CD8 cells, and terminally differentiated effector memory CD45RA+ cells were excluded. After removal of 9 bases from V and 2 bases from J, the junction contained 8 bases not matched to a gene. Germline V gene sequence: CDR1 MDHEN, CDR2 SYDVKM. The CDR3 length is 14 residues. This clone was found once. Using immunoSEQ multiplex PCR, the repertoire was profiled, and TCRdb retains in-frame clones only, with some absent. This sample has roughly 850,000 clones, with roughly 96% found just once.

The chain joins TRBV28 to TRBJ2-7; 9 bases agree with TRBD1. This clonotype was sampled from a man aged 30-40 years in good health. Sequences were obtained from naive CD8+ T cells sorted from blood. CDR3 nucleotide sequence: TGTGCCAGATACCCGGGACAGGGCGCCTACGAGCAGTACTTC. It is translated as CARYPGQGAYEQYF.